This entry lists 23 T cell receptor beta chains sequenced from one sample in a study of neoadjuvant nivolumab and ipilimumab in lung cancer. The repertoire was sequenced with immunoSEQ multiplex PCR; TCRdb's copy has only in-frame clones and lacks some. The table has 25,000 to 35,000 clones, 92% seen once. Sequencing was performed on peripheral blood, taken after neoadjuvant nivolumab, alone or with ipilimumab, at or shortly before surgery. The source is an adult with non-small cell lung cancer.

The gene calls are TRBV7-3 and TRBJ2-3, with a tentative D call TRBD2 (7 bases). Per germline, CDR1 SGHTA and CDR2 FQGTGA. This CDR3 is built from 16 residues. Trimming stripped 4 bases from V and 5 bases from J, with 19 bases between. In DNA, the CDR3 is TGTGCCAGCAGCTCGAACAACCGAGGGGGGGAAGATACGCAGTATTTT. Translation gives CASSSNNRGGEDTQYF.

This chain uses TRBV5-1 with TRBJ2-5; 14 bases fit TRBD2. V trimming: 0 bases; J trimming: 13 bases; junction bases outside the gene matches: 8. Germline CDR1 and CDR2: SGHRS and YFSETQ. The CDR3 is 15 residues long. The CDR3 spells CASSLGLAGGGTLYF. The CDR3 DNA follows: TGCGCCAGCAGCTTGGGACTAGCGGGAGGGGGTACGCTGTACTTC.

The rearrangement uses TRBV18 and TRBJ1-1; D gene unclear. The germline V and J ends were trimmed by 3 bases and 1 base, with 15 bases remaining between them. Germline lookup yields CDR1 KGHSH and CDR2 LQKENI. This CDR3 has 16 residues. The CDR3 DNA is TGTGCCAGCTCACCCCTCGAACAGACCAAGAACACTGAAGCTTTCTTT. It is translated as CASSPLEQTKNTEAFF.

The genes are TRBV5-1 and TRBJ2-1; D gene ambiguous. Trimming took off 3 bases at V and 6 bases at J, with 4 bases between the two ends. Germline V gene lookup returns CDR1 SGHRS and CDR2 YFSETQ. The CDR3 has 11 amino acids. CDR3 protein: CASSSANEQFF. In nucleotides, the CDR3 is TGCGCCAGCAGCTCAGCCAATGAGCAGTTCTTC. The variable domain in full, completed from reference TRBV5-1 and TRBJ2-1, reads KAGVTQTPRYLIKTRGQQVTLSCSPISGHRSVSWYQQTPGQGLQFLFEYFSETQRNKGNFPGRFSGRQFSNSRSEMNVSTLELGDSALYLCASSSANEQFFGPGTRLTVL.

The chain combines TRBV6-5 with TRBJ2-7; 7 bases agree with TRBD1. There are 12 residues in the CDR3. Germline lookup yields CDR1 MNHEY and CDR2 SVGAGI. V dropped 4 bases and J dropped 8; count of bases not matched to a gene: 5. The CDR3 region has the DNA TGTGCCAGCAGTTCGACAGGGTACAAGCAGTACTTC. Protein: CASSSTGYKQYF.

CDR3 coding DNA: TGCAGCGTTCGGCGTTACAGGGGCCAAGAGACCCAGTACTTC. This codes for CSVRRYRGQETQYF. V usage is TRBV29-1 and J usage is TRBJ2-5; TRBD1 aligns across 7 bases. CDR3 length: 14 residues. Trimming cost V 5 bases and J 1 base; bases outside gene matches: 7. Germline loops: CDR1 SQVTM, CDR2 ANQGSEA. The whole variable domain, filled in from reference TRBV29-1 and TRBJ2-5, reads SAVISQKPSRDICQRGTSLTIQCQVDSQVTMMFWYRQQPGQSLTLIATANQGSEATYESGFVIDKFPISRPNLTFSTLTVSNMSPEDSSIYLCSVRRYRGQETQYFGPGTRLLVL.

V gene TRBV25-1 combines with J gene TRBJ1-2; D not certain. Trimming removed 6 bases from V and 6 bases from J, with 14 bases in between. Germline values: CDR1 MGHDK, CDR2 SYGVNS. The CDR3 has 13 residues. The CDR3 bases are TGTGCCAGCAGCCTGAGGACGGCGGATGGCTACACCTTC. Amino acid sequence: CASSLRTADGYTF.

The rearrangement joins TRBV11-2 to TRBJ2-3; D remains ambiguous. The germline CDR1 and CDR2 sequences are SGHAT and FQNNGV. There are 15 residues in the CDR3. Trimming left V 5 bases short and J 2 bases short, with 14 bases between. The CDR3 sequence: CASSPPVAFTDTQYF. The DNA of the CDR3 is TGTGCCAGCAGCCCCCCTGTAGCTTTCACAGATACGCAGTATTTT.

The sample holds a few counts of this clone. This chain uses TRBV11-2 with TRBJ2-6, with 8 bases aligning to TRBD1. V was pared by 5 bases and J by 4 bases, with 7 bases of the junction left unmatched. Germline CDR1 is SGHAT and CDR2 is FQNNGV. The CDR3 length is 16 residues. The CDR3 DNA follows: TGTGCCAGCAGCCCCCAGGGGGCCTCCGGGGCCAACGTCCTGACTTTC. Translation: CASSPQGASGANVLTF.

This clone was seen once. J is TRBJ2-7 and V is TRBV7-7, with unresolved D. The germline V gene encodes CDR1 SSHAT and CDR2 FNYEAQ (reference sequence). Trimming pared 2 bases from V and 2 bases from J, leaving 13 bases between. This CDR3 comprises 15 residues. The chain's CDR3 is CASSLYPIEPYEQYF. The CDR3 DNA follows: TGTGCCAGCAGCTTATATCCCATTGAGCCCTACGAGCAGTACTTC. The full variable domain, with the rest looked up from reference TRBV7-7 and TRBJ2-7, is GAGVSQSPRYKVTKRGQDVTLRCDPISSHATLYWYQQALGQGPEFLTYFNYEAQPDKSGLPSDRFSAERPEGSISTLTIQRTEQRDSAMYRCASSLYPIEPYEQYFGPGTRLTVT.

The gene calls are TRBV6-4 and TRBJ2-2; TRBD2 might be the D (6 bases). Germline lookup yields CDR1 MRHNA and CDR2 SNTAGT. The V end lost 2 bases, the J end lost 4 bases, and 17 bases lay between the germline ends. The length of the CDR3 is 17 residues. The CDR3 bases are TGTGCCAGCAGTGACACTGCTAGCGAGTCCCTCACCGGGGAGCTGTTTTTT. Translating gives CASSDTASESLTGELFF.

This sequence joins TRBV9 and TRBJ1-1; tentatively, D is TRBD1 (5 bases). Germline lookup yields CDR1 SGDLS and CDR2 YYNGEE. The CDR3 sequence is 14 residues long. Trimming removed 6 bases from V and 3 bases from J, with 15 bases in between. The CDR3: CASTLTGRHTEAFF. The DNA of the CDR3 is TGTGCCAGCACCCTTACAGGTCGTCACACTGAAGCTTTCTTT.

This sequence joins TRBV7-2 and TRBJ1-5, with unresolved D. The CDR3 is 13 residues long. Germline CDR1 SGHTA, CDR2 FQGNSA. V was pared by 1 base and J by 4 bases, with 5 bases between. The DNA of the CDR3 is TGTGCCAGCAGCTTAGTCCAGAATCAGCCCCAGCATTTT. This translates into CASSLVQNQPQHF.

This chain links TRBV7-3 with TRBJ1-1; D gene unclear. Germline lookup yields CDR1 SGHTA and CDR2 FQGTGA. Trimming took 2 bases from V and 8 from J, leaving 12 bases between them. The CDR3 is made up of 13 amino acids. The CDR3: CASSLYEGEEAFF. CDR3 DNA: TGTGCCAGCAGCTTATATGAGGGCGAGGAAGCTTTCTTT.

This chain uses TRBV18 with TRBJ2-3; no firm D call. CDR3 length: 15 residues. Germline CDR1 is KGHSH and CDR2 is LQKENI. The V gene lost 0 bases and the J gene lost 9 bases, with 16 bases spanning the gap. In nucleotides, the CDR3 is TGTGCCAGCTCACCACCGATTGCAGATCCGGTCACGCAGTATTTT. Its protein product is CASSPPIADPVTQYF.

The chain uses TRBV7-3 and TRBJ2-7; TRBD2 matches at 7 bases. The CDR3 runs to 15 residues. Germline CDR1 is SGHTA and CDR2 is FQGTGA. V dropped 0 bases and J dropped 3; count of bases not matched to a gene: 5. CDR3 sequence reads: CASSLTPAGNYEQYF. The CDR3 DNA is TGTGCCAGCAGCTTAACGCCAGCGGGGAACTACGAGCAGTACTTC.

The chain has TRBV9 and TRBJ2-3; no definite D call. Germline assignment: CDR1 SGDLS and CDR2 YYNGEE. V was shortened by 4 bases and J by 1 base, with 13 bases between the two germline ends. This CDR3 comprises 15 residues. The CDR3 is CASSPGDLRTDTQYF. The CDR3 coding sequence is TGTGCCAGCAGCCCAGGAGACCTTCGCACAGATACGCAGTATTTT.

The genes are TRBV29-1 and TRBJ2-5, with TRBD1 as a possible D gene (5 bases). V was cut by 5 bases and J by 5 bases, with 9 bases left in between. The CDR3 sequence is 11 residues long. Germline V gene lookup returns CDR1 SQVTM and CDR2 ANQGSEA. Here the CDR3 DNA reads TGCAGCGTTTTGAAGGGGGAGACCCAGTACTTC. Its protein product is CSVLKGETQYF. Full variable domain (outside the CDR3, taken from reference TRBV29-1 and TRBJ2-5): SAVISQKPSRDICQRGTSLTIQCQVDSQVTMMFWYRQQPGQSLTLIATANQGSEATYESGFVIDKFPISRPNLTFSTLTVSNMSPEDSSIYLCSVLKGETQYFGPGTRLLVL.

This clone was recorded only once. This sequence joins TRBV7-2 and TRBJ2-2, with D perhaps being TRBD1 or TRBD2 (5 bases each). In germline, CDR1 is SGHTA, CDR2 FQGNSA. The CDR3 covers 16 residues. Trimming removed 5 bases from V and 2 bases from J, with 15 bases in between. The CDR3 is CASSHRERGNTGELFF. CDR3 DNA sequence: TGTGCCAGCAGCCATCGAGAGAGGGGAAACACCGGGGAGCTGTTTTTT.

This clone occurred once. The chain is built from TRBV4-1 and TRBJ2-7; 7 bases are shared with TRBD2. The germline V gene has CDR1 MGHRA and CDR2 YSYEKL. Trimming at V came to 3 bases and at J to 1 base, leaving 9 bases not matched to a gene. The CDR3 has 16 residues. Here the CDR3 reads CASSQGEGTPSYEQYF. The CDR3 bases are TGCGCCAGCAGCCAGGGGGAGGGGACTCCGTCCTACGAGCAGTACTTC.

The chain employs TRBV29-1 and TRBJ1-1, with 11 bases lining up with TRBD1. The CDR3 sequence is 16 residues long. The V gene end was trimmed by 8 bases and the J gene end by 1 base; junction bases not matched to a gene: 12. Germline V CDR1 and CDR2: SQVTM, ANQGSEA. CDR3 nucleotides: TGCAGCTCTCGACGGCAGGGGACAGGGGGGAACACTGAAGCTTTCTTT. This gives the protein CSSRRQGTGGNTEAFF.

V and J are TRBV18 and TRBJ2-2, with D possibly matching TRBD2 (6 bases). The length of the CDR3 is 19 residues. V lost 2 bases and J 0 bases, leaving 19 bases between the germline ends. CDR1 is KGHSH, CDR2 LQKENI, per germline. The CDR3 DNA reads as TGTGCCAGCTCACCATTACAAAGTACCGGGACTTCGAACACCGGGGAGCTGTTTTTT. As protein: CASSPLQSTGTSNTGELFF.

This chain links TRBV18 with TRBJ2-7; D is unclear. This CDR3 has 12 residues. Germline V lookup: CDR1 KGHSH, CDR2 LQKENI. Trimming shortened V by 2 bases and J by 6 bases, and 8 bases separated the two germline ends. As DNA, the CDR3 is TGTGCCAGCTCACCAGGAAGTCCCGAGCAGTACTTC. Translation gives CASSPGSPEQYF.